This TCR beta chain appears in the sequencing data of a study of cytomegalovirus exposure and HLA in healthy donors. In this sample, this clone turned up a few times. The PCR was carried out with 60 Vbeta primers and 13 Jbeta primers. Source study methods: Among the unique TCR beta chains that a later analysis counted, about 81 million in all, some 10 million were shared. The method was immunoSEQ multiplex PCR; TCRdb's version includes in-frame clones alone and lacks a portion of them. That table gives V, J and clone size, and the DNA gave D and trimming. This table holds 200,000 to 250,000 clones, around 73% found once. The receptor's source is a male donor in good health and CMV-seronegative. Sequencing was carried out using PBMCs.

The CDR3 here is CASSATSGRRNEQFF. In DNA form, the CDR3 reads TGTGCCAGTAGTGCCACTAGCGGGAGAAGAAATGAGCAGTTCTTC. The chain links TRBV19 to TRBJ2-1; TRBD2 matches at 11 bases. The CDR3 runs 15 residues. Per germline, CDR1 LNHDA and CDR2 SQIVND (reference sequence). Germline trimming cut 5 bases from V and 7 bases from J; bases unmatched to any gene: 7.